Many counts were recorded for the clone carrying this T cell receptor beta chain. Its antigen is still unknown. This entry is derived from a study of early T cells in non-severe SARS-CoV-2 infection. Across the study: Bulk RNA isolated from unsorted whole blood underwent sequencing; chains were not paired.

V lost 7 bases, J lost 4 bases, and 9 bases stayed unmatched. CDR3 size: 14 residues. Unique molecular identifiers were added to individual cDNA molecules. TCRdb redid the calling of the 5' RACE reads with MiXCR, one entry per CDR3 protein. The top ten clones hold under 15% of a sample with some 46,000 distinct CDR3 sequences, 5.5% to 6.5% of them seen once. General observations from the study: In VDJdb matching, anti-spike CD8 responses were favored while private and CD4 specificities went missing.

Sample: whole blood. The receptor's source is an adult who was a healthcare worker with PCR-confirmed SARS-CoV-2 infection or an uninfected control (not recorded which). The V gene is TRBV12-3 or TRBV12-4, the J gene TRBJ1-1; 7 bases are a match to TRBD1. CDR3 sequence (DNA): TGTGCCAGCACCACCACAGGGGTCGTCACTGAAGCTTTCTTT. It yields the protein CASTTTGVVTEAFF.